This T cell receptor beta chain came from a study of cytomegalovirus exposure and HLA in healthy donors. About the study: For the roughly 390 genotyped donors, roughly 80% fell within the Caucasian-associated ancestry cluster.

This CDR3 has 15 residues. Per the germline V gene, CDR1 is SGDLS and CDR2 is YYNGEE. The V end lost 4 bases, the J end lost 0 bases, and 12 bases lay between the germline ends. With regard to this clone: What it recognizes is unknown.

Broader study findings: Reported results showed that the classifier diagnosed cytomegalovirus status with high specificity and sensitivity.

PCR was performed using 60 Vbeta and 13 Jbeta primers. Some clones are missing from TCRdb's copy, which holds only in-frame ones; the method was immunoSEQ multiplex PCR. Found here are 150,000 to 200,000 clones, 80% of them singletons; the top ten hold approximately 6.7%. The source of this sequence is a male donor in good health and CMV-seropositive. The chain carries TRBV9 and TRBJ2-3, with D possibly TRBD2 on 6 matching bases. The sample taken for sequencing was PBMCs. CDR3 sequence (DNA): TGTGCCAGCAGCCTAGAGGAGGGAAGCACAGATACGCAGTATTTT. This sequence encodes CASSLEEGSTDTQYF.